These 25 T cell receptor beta chains were sequenced from one sample in a study of cytomegalovirus exposure and HLA in healthy donors (dated by TCRdb to the late 2010s). The library was generated by the immunoSEQ multiplex PCR assay. For the multiplex PCR, a mixture combining 60 forward primers for TCR Vbeta segments and 13 reverse primers for TCR Jbeta segments was used. TCRdb's version of the immuneACCESS table is confined to in-frame rearrangements and falls short of the full clone set. An unresolved V gene accounts for under half of the shortfall where checked; the remainder is of unknown origin. For this sample the table gives just under 80,000 clones, of which 60% to 85% were detected only once. The top ten clones comprise 4% to 5.5% of the sample. Sequenced material: PBMCs. These receptors were taken from a man aged 40-49 years in good health and CMV-seronegative.

The chain combines TRBV9 with TRBJ2-7; D is unclear. CDR1 and CDR2 from the germline V gene are SGDLS and YYNGEE. CDR3 size: 14 residues. V lost 4 bases and J lost 2, with 13 bases in between. The CDR3 bases are TGTGCCAGCAGCCCCGGTGGGCAGGCCTACGAGCAGTACTTC. Protein sequence: CASSPGGQAYEQYF.

The chain couples TRBV7-2 to TRBJ2-1; D gene ambiguous. CDR1 and CDR2 (germline): SGHTA, FQGNSA. V lost 3 bases to trimming and J lost 1 base, with 7 bases between them. CDR3 length: 14 amino acids. This chain's CDR3 is CASSFLRSYNEQFF. The CDR3 nucleotides read TGTGCCAGCAGCTTTCTGCGGTCCTACAATGAGCAGTTCTTC.

As for this clone: Mismatch with germline at one junction end may stem from a read error. V usage is TRBV29-1 and J usage is TRBJ2-7, with TRBD1 identical over 9 bases. This CDR3 spans 13 amino acids. Germline V gene lookup returns CDR1 SQVTM and CDR2 ANQGSEA. CDR3 region: CSVLGQGSNEQYF. Written as DNA, the CDR3 is TGCAGCGTTTTGGGACAGGGCTCCAACGAGCAGTACTTC.

This chain connects TRBV7-9 to TRBJ2-1; TRBD2 agrees at 10 bases. Trimming took 2 bases from V and 8 from J; bases not matched to a gene: 9. Germline loops: CDR1 SEHNR, CDR2 FQNEAQ (reference sequence). This CDR3 region has 16 residues. The CDR3 DNA is TGTGCCAGCAGCTTAACCTCTAGCGGGAGAAAATATGAGCAGTTCTTC. Protein product: CASSLTSSGRKYEQFF.

Here the CDR3 reads CASSQDPSGRAGGEQYF. CDR3 DNA sequence: TGTGCCAGCAGCCAAGATCCTAGCGGGAGGGCCGGGGGGGAGCAGTACTTC. The rearrangement joins TRBV4-2 to TRBJ2-7; 12 nucleotides align to TRBD2. The CDR3 is 17 residues long. Per germline, CDR1 LGHNA and CDR2 YNFKEQ. V gave up 0 bases and J gave up 7 bases; unmatched junction bases: 10.

This chain uses TRBV18 with TRBJ2-7; D is perhaps TRBD1 (6 bases). This CDR3 is 13 amino acids long. With 2 bases removed from V and 6 bases from J, the gap between germline ends came to 11 bases. Germline loops: CDR1 KGHSH, CDR2 LQKENI. The CDR3 here is CASSPAGAFEQYF. CDR3 nucleotide sequence: TGTGCCAGCTCACCAGCAGGGGCGTTCGAGCAGTACTTC.

The V call is TRBV4-3, the J call TRBJ2-1, with 7 bases lining up with TRBD2. The CDR3 extends over 17 amino acids. Germline trimming cut 0 bases from V and 4 bases from J; bases unmatched to any gene: 9. Germline CDR1 is LGHNA and CDR2 is YSLEER. The CDR3 reads CASSQDFGTIWYNEQFF. DNA for the CDR3: TGCGCCAGCAGCCAAGATTTTGGGACTATTTGGTACAATGAGCAGTTCTTC.

This chain links TRBV28 with TRBJ1-2; 7 positions match TRBD1. The CDR3 runs 13 residues. Germline loops: CDR1 MDHEN, CDR2 SYDVKM. V was pared by 7 bases and J by 4 bases, with 6 bases of the junction left unmatched. CDR3 region: CASNKGQIYGYTF. Here the CDR3 DNA reads TGTGCCAGCAACAAGGGACAGATCTATGGCTACACCTTC.

The chain links TRBV10-2 to TRBJ1-5, with 8 bases matching TRBD1. V shed 4 bases and J 1 base; nucleotides not matched to a gene: 6. The CDR3 covers 16 residues. Germline assignment: CDR1 WSHSY and CDR2 SAAADI. In nucleotides, the CDR3 is TGCGCCAGCAGTGGGAACGGACAGGGCAGCAATCAGCCCCAGCATTTT. Its translation is CASSGNGQGSNQPQHF.

V and J are TRBV7-9 and TRBJ2-1, with 8 bases identical to TRBD2. This CDR3 has 16 residues. CDR1 is SEHNR, CDR2 FQNEAQ, per germline (reference sequence). After removal of 2 bases from V and 6 bases from J, the junction contained 9 bases not matched to a gene. The CDR3 bases are TGTGCCAGCAGCTTAATTTCGAGCGGGAGAGCCAATGAGCAGTTCTTC. Translation: CASSLISSGRANEQFF.

The chain links TRBV7-9 to TRBJ2-3; 8 nucleotides match TRBD2. Germline lookup yields CDR1 SEHNR and CDR2 FQNEAQ (reference sequence). Unmatched junction bases numbered 7, after V lost 4 bases and J lost 4 bases. The CDR3 contains 15 residues. This CDR3 reads CASSSRLATPDTQYF. The CDR3 DNA follows: TGTGCCAGCAGCTCCAGACTAGCGACCCCAGATACGCAGTATTTT.

V usage is TRBV6-5 and J usage is TRBJ1-4, with a possible D match to TRBD1 (5 bases). V lost 0 bases and J 3 bases, leaving 8 bases between the germline ends. The germline V gene has CDR1 MNHEY and CDR2 SVGAGI. The CDR3 consists of 15 residues. CDR3 in DNA: TGTGCCAGCAGTTACTCCCAGGGTTCTAATGAAAAACTGTTTTTT. Translation: CASSYSQGSNEKLFF.

This chain links TRBV5-1 with TRBJ2-7; tentatively, D is TRBD2 (6 bases). V lost 0 bases and J 6 bases, leaving 10 bases between the germline ends. This CDR3 is built from 13 residues. The germline gives CDR1 SGHRS, CDR2 YFSETQ. The CDR3, as DNA: TGCGCCAGCAGCTTGGGGCAAGCGGGCGAGCAGTACTTC. Residues: CASSLGQAGEQYF.

The chain combines TRBV4-1 with TRBJ2-3; 8 bases agree with TRBD2. This CDR3 has 15 residues. Germline assignment: CDR1 MGHRA and CDR2 YSYEKL. V lost 0 bases, J lost 5 bases, and 4 bases stayed unmatched. The CDR3 coding sequence is TGCGCCAGCAGCCAAGAAGGGCGGGAGGTAGATACGCAGTATTTT. It encodes CASSQEGREVDTQYF.

The J gene is TRBJ2-7, the V gene TRBV11-3; 8 positions agree with TRBD1. Germline assignment: CDR1 SGHNT and CDR2 YENEEA. V shed 4 bases and J 5 bases; nucleotides not matched to a gene: 7. The length of the CDR3 is 14 residues. CDR3 residues: CASSSTGGRNEQYF. DNA of the CDR3: TGTGCCAGCAGCTCCACAGGGGGAAGGAACGAGCAGTACTTC.

J is TRBJ2-1 and V is TRBV11-2, with TRBD2 identical over 7 bases. The V segment lost 0 bases and the J segment 1 base; nucleotides outside the gene matches: 3. The CDR3 has 16 amino acids. CDR1 is SGHAT, CDR2 FQNNGV, per germline. CDR3 residues: CASSLDSGFSYNEQFF. The CDR3 region has the DNA TGTGCCAGCAGCTTAGATAGCGGGTTTTCCTACAATGAGCAGTTCTTC.

The rearrangement joins TRBV7-6 to TRBJ2-1; TRBD2 aligns across 9 bases. CDR1 SGHVS and CDR2 FNYEAQ come from the germline V gene. The CDR3 totals 16 residues. J was trimmed by 6 bases and V by 1 base; bases with no gene match: 7. The CDR3 DNA reads TGTGCCAGCAGCTTAGGGGTAGCGGGAGTAGGCAATGAGCAGTTCTTC. This codes for CASSLGVAGVGNEQFF.

This clone was detected once. The V call is TRBV11-2, the J call TRBJ2-7; 7 bases line up with TRBD1. Trimming took 4 bases from V and 2 from J; bases not matched to a gene: 5. Germline lookup yields CDR1 SGHAT and CDR2 FQNNGV. This CDR3 contains 14 residues. The CDR3 region has the DNA TGTGCCAGCAGCTCGGACAGGTCTACCTACGAGCAGTACTTC. It specifies CASSSDRSTYEQYF.

V is TRBV9 and J is TRBJ2-2, with 9 bases matching TRBD2. V lost 1 base, J lost 1 base, and 11 bases stayed unmatched. The germline CDR1 and CDR2 sequences are SGDLS and YYNGEE. This CDR3 spans 19 amino acids. CDR3 protein: CASSVSAGGPSLNTGELFF. As DNA, the CDR3 is TGTGCCAGCAGCGTAAGCGCGGGAGGGCCGAGCCTGAACACCGGGGAGCTGTTTTTT.

This clone was recorded only once. The chain couples TRBV5-6 to TRBJ1-5; 7 nucleotides align to TRBD1. CDR3 length equals 15 residues. V lost 4 bases, J lost 0 bases, and 4 bases stayed unmatched. The germline V gene has CDR1 SGHDT and CDR2 YYEEEE. In DNA, the CDR3 is TGTGCCAGCAGCCCGGGACAGTTTAGCAATCAGCCCCAGCATTTT. This encodes CASSPGQFSNQPQHF.

This clone was observed a handful of times. Other DNA sequences in this sample translate to the same CDR3. This chain links TRBV30 with TRBJ2-2; 8 bases are shared with TRBD2. The CDR3 runs to 15 residues. The junction had 3 bases not matched to a gene; V was cut back by 3 bases and J by 0 bases. In germline, CDR1 is GTSNPN, CDR2 SVGIG (reference sequence). CDR3 in DNA: TGTGCCTGGAGGTTAGCGGGAACGAACACCGGGGAGCTGTTTTTT. Protein sequence: CAWRLAGTNTGELFF. Based on the CDR3 plus reference TRBV30 and TRBJ2-2, the full variable domain is SQTIHQWPATLVQPVGSPLSLECTVEGTSNPNLYWYRQAAGRGLQLLFYSVGIGQISSEVPQNLSASRPQDRQFILSSKKLLLSDSGFYLCAWRLAGTNTGELFFGEGSRLTVL.

This clone was detected a few times. V is TRBV29-1 and J is TRBJ1-2, with a tentative D call TRBD1 (6 bases). The germline V and J ends were trimmed by 0 bases and 6 bases, with 14 bases remaining between them. The CDR3 has 14 amino acids. Germline loops: CDR1 SQVTM, CDR2 ANQGSEA. The DNA for the CDR3 is TGCAGCGTTGAAGATTACCGCCGGACAGATGGCTACACCTTC. Protein: CSVEDYRRTDGYTF. Drawing the rest from reference TRBV29-1 and TRBJ1-2, the complete variable domain is SAVISQKPSRDICQRGTSLTIQCQVDSQVTMMFWYRQQPGQSLTLIATANQGSEATYESGFVIDKFPISRPNLTFSTLTVSNMSPEDSSIYLCSVEDYRRTDGYTFGSGTRLTVV.

V and J are TRBV15 and TRBJ2-3; 7 bases are a match to TRBD2. The germline gives CDR1 LNHNV, CDR2 YYDKDF (reference sequence). V shed 5 bases and J 7 bases; nucleotides not matched to a gene: 9. The CDR3 is 14 residues long. Here the CDR3 reads CATSPGGGSNTQYF. CDR3 nucleotides: TGTGCCACCAGCCCGGGGGGTGGCTCAAATACGCAGTATTTT.

This chain joins TRBV19 and TRBJ2-7; TRBD1 matches at 8 bases. Looked up from germline, CDR1 is LNHDA and CDR2 is SQIVND (reference sequence). The CDR3 loop spans 14 amino acids. V lost 4 bases, J lost 9 bases, and 11 bases stayed unmatched. In nucleotides, the CDR3 is TGTGCCAGTAGTAGGACAGGGAGAGATTCGGGGCAGTACTTC. This encodes CASSRTGRDSGQYF.

V usage is TRBV11-3 and J usage is TRBJ2-3, with TRBD1 matching 9 bases. Trimming cost V 4 bases and J 5 bases; bases outside gene matches: 7. The CDR3 is made up of 15 amino acids. CDR1 is SGHNT and CDR2 is YENEEA in the germline V gene. CDR3 sequence (DNA): TGTGCCAGCAGCTCCGGGACAGGGTTTATAGATACGCAGTATTTT. Amino acid sequence: CASSSGTGFIDTQYF.